This T cell receptor (beta chain) was captured in a study of early T cells in non-severe SARS-CoV-2 infection. Study details: Alpha and beta chains were unpaired, from unsorted whole-blood bulk RNA. Study-wide points: VDJdb matching favored anti-spike CD8 responses, missing private and CD4 specificities.

This clonotype has more than one count but fewer than ten. The antigen is not known. The TCR library protocol attached unique molecular identifiers to the individual cDNA molecules. In TCRdb, the 5' RACE reads were re-called with MiXCR into one record per CDR3 protein. The data hold tens of thousands of distinct CDR3 sequences, with approximately 9% observed a single time. CDR3 length: 12 amino acids. V lost 6 bases, J lost 3 bases, and 9 bases lay in between. Per germline, CDR1 MNHEY and CDR2 SVGEGT. The receptor's source is an adult who was a healthcare worker with PCR-confirmed SARS-CoV-2 infection or an uninfected control (not recorded which). The chain uses TRBV6-2 or TRBV6-3 and TRBJ2-7, with D hard to call. The sequences come from whole blood, collected at baseline. The CDR3 DNA follows: TGTGCCAGCAGGAGCAGCAGCTACGAGCAGTACTTC. Its protein product is CASRSSSYEQYF.